The 30 T cell receptor beta chains below come from one sample, sequenced in a study of T cell responses to AZD1222 COVID-19 vaccine. Assay: immunoSEQ multiplex PCR; the TCRdb copy retains only in-frame clones and omits some. The sample has roughly 130,000 clones, 80% to 95% seen once. Sequences were derived from peripheral blood, sampled on day 0 of AZD1222 vaccination. The receptors were gathered from an adult in good health.

This clone was recorded once. The V and J genes are TRBV5-6 and TRBJ2-2, with D uncertain. V gave up 2 bases and J gave up 4 bases, with 12 bases separating them. Germline V gives CDR1 SGHDT, CDR2 YYEEEE. This CDR3 region has 15 residues. CDR3 DNA sequence: TGTGCCAGCAGCTTTGGCCTGACGAGCACCGGGGAGCTGTTTTTT. Amino acid sequence: CASSFGLTSTGELFF.

Notes on this clone: In the same sample, other DNA sequences code for this CDR3. This chain connects TRBV9 to TRBJ2-5, with 14 bases matching TRBD2. The CDR3 has 15 residues. Germline V gene lookup returns CDR1 SGDLS and CDR2 YYNGEE. V was pared by 2 bases and J by 3 bases, with 0 bases of the junction left unmatched. The CDR3 sequence: CASSVGLAGEETQYF. CDR3 in DNA: TGTGCCAGCAGCGTGGGACTAGCGGGGGAAGAGACCCAGTACTTC. The full variable domain, completed using reference TRBV9 and TRBJ2-5, is DSGVTQTPKHLITATGQRVTLRCSPRSGDLSVYWYQQSLDQGLQFLIQYYNGEERAKGNILERFSAQQFPDLHSELNLSSLELGDSALYFCASSVGLAGEETQYFGPGTRLLVL.

This rearrangement joins TRBV24-1 to TRBJ2-3, with 11 bases fitting TRBD2. Germline CDR1 KGHDR, CDR2 SFDVKD. The CDR3 contains 16 residues. Losses at the gene ends were 4 bases for V and 5 bases for J; bases not matched to a gene: 7. Written as DNA, the CDR3 is TGTGCCACCAGTGACCCTAGCGGGAGGCAGGGAGATACGCAGTATTTT. Translation gives CATSDPSGRQGDTQYF.

The chain has TRBV6-5 and TRBJ1-1; D perhaps matches TRBD1 (6 bases). The CDR3 consists of 11 residues. From germline, CDR1 is MNHEY and CDR2 SVGAGI. V lost 8 bases, J lost 4 bases, and 8 bases lay in between. CDR3 DNA sequence: TGTGCCAGCGAGGGGGGCACTGAAGCTTTCTTT. This codes for CASEGGTEAFF.

This chain joins TRBV11-3 and TRBJ1-2; a weak D match, TRBD1 (6 bases). V lost 5 bases, J lost 5 bases, and 21 bases lay in between. This CDR3 is 16 amino acids long. Germline CDR1 SGHNT, CDR2 YENEEA. The CDR3 DNA follows: TGTGCCAGCAGCCAAGGGGACATTCGAACGGCATATGGCTACACCTTC. It encodes CASSQGDIRTAYGYTF.

The rearrangement joins TRBV28 to TRBJ2-7; TRBD2 matches at 9 bases. The germline V gene has CDR1 MDHEN and CDR2 SYDVKM. This CDR3 is built from 15 residues. The trim removed 4 bases at V and 2 bases at J, leaving 6 bases unmatched. The CDR3 loop is CASSWAAGGPYEQYF. The CDR3 DNA reads TGTGCCAGCAGTTGGGCTGCGGGAGGGCCCTACGAGCAGTACTTC.

This chain links TRBV7-2 with TRBJ1-2; D gene uncertain. Germline values: CDR1 SGHTA, CDR2 FQGNSA. The V end lost 1 base, the J end lost 4 bases, and 7 bases lay between the germline ends. The CDR3 spans 13 residues. CDR3: CASSLGIFYGYTF. The CDR3 DNA follows: TGTGCCAGCAGCTTAGGCATCTTCTATGGCTACACCTTC. Based on the CDR3 plus reference TRBV7-2 and TRBJ1-2, the full variable domain is GAGVSQSPSNKVTEKGKDVELRCDPISGHTALYWYRQSLGQGLEFLIYFQGNSAPDKSGLPSDRFSAERTGGSVSTLTIQRTQQEDSAVYLCASSLGIFYGYTFGSGTRLTVV.

The V call is TRBV11-1, the J call TRBJ1-4; D perhaps matches TRBD1 (5 bases). Germline V gene lookup returns CDR1 SGHAT and CDR2 FQDESV (reference sequence). This CDR3 is 15 amino acids long. Between the trimmed V and J ends, which lost 2 bases and 10 bases, there was a span of 17 bases. As DNA, the CDR3 is TGTGCCAGCAGCTTACTGGGGGGAGAAGCCGGAAAACTGTTTTTT. It codes for CASSLLGGEAGKLFF. Filled out from reference TRBV11-1 and TRBJ1-4, the complete variable domain reads EAEVAQSPRYKITEKSQAVAFWCDPISGHATLYWYRQILGQGPELLVQFQDESVVDDSQLPKDRFSAERLKGVDSTLKIQPAELGDSAMYLCASSLLGGEAGKLFFGSGTQLSVL.

This rearrangement joins TRBV13 to TRBJ2-3, with TRBD2 matching over 10 bases. CDR1 PRHDT and CDR2 FYEKMQ come from the germline V gene (reference sequence). The length of the CDR3 is 15 residues. V shed 2 bases and J 4 bases; nucleotides not matched to a gene: 3. The CDR3 coding sequence is TGTGCCAGCAGCTTAAGCGGGGGGGCCCCAGATACGCAGTATTTT. This codes for CASSLSGGAPDTQYF.

The V call is TRBV7-9, the J call TRBJ1-1, with D hard to call. Germline assignment: CDR1 SEHNR and CDR2 FQNEAQ (reference sequence). The ends were cut back, 5 bases at V and 11 bases at J, with 27 bases in the middle. The CDR3 runs 16 residues. DNA of the CDR3: TGTGCCAGCAGCCCCCTAGTGGCTTGGTTTCAAGGTGCGGCTTTCTTT. This gives the protein CASSPLVAWFQGAAFF.

The rearrangement links TRBV7-8 to TRBJ2-1; a possible D gene is TRBD2 (6 bases). V lost 3 bases to trimming and J lost 6 bases, with 15 bases between them. Germline V gene data show CDR1 as SGHVS and CDR2 as FQNEAQ. This CDR3 contains 15 residues. DNA of the CDR3: TGTGCCAGCAGCTTTGGGCGGGATGTCCTCAATGAGCAGTTCTTC. It encodes CASSFGRDVLNEQFF. Variable domain in full (rest from reference TRBV7-8 and TRBJ2-1): GAGVSQSPRYKVAKRGQDVALRCDPISGHVSLFWYQQALGQGPEFLTYFQNEAQLDKSGLPSDRFFAERPEGSVSTLKIQRTQQEDSAVYLCASSFGRDVLNEQFFGPGTRLTVL.

This chain links TRBV7-9 with TRBJ1-4; D perhaps matches TRBD1 (5 bases). The CDR3 has 14 amino acids. V shed 4 bases and J shed 8 bases, with 14 bases lying between them. In germline, CDR1 is SEHNR, CDR2 FQNEAQ (reference sequence). CDR3 coding DNA: TGTGCCAGCAGCTCTTGGGGCGGGACGGAAAAACTGTTTTTT. It translates to CASSSWGGTEKLFF. Filled out from reference TRBV7-9 and TRBJ1-4, the complete variable domain reads DTGVSQNPRHKITKRGQNVTFRCDPISEHNRLYWYRQTLGQGPEFLTYFQNEAQLEKSRLLSDRFSAERPKGSFSTLEIQRTEQGDSAMYLCASSSWGGTEKLFFGSGTQLSVL.

CDR3 residues: CASSVEGRAGYTF. The CDR3 DNA reads as TGTGCCAGCAGCGTAGAAGGAAGGGCTGGCTACACCTTC. The genes are TRBV9 and TRBJ1-2; D gene ambiguous. CDR1 is SGDLS, CDR2 YYNGEE, per germline. V was trimmed by 0 bases and J by 7 bases, leaving 10 bases between them. This CDR3 has 13 residues.

CDR3 protein: CASSGRGSTTNEKLFF. For the CDR3, the DNA is TGCGCCAGCAGTGGGCGGGGTAGTACAACTAATGAAAAACTGTTTTTT. V gene TRBV10-1 combines with J gene TRBJ1-4; no clear D gene. Germline V gives CDR1 WNHNN, CDR2 SYGVQD (reference sequence). This CDR3 comprises 16 residues. Between the trimmed V and J ends, which lost 4 bases and 0 bases, there was a span of 12 bases.

The chain employs TRBV27 and TRBJ2-7, with 7 bases lining up with TRBD1. Germline V gene lookup returns CDR1 MNHEY and CDR2 SMNVEV (reference sequence). The CDR3 sequence is 17 residues long. Unmatched junction bases numbered 10, after V lost 0 bases and J lost 2 bases. CDR3 in amino acids: CASSLSVRDRYAYEQYF. The CDR3 DNA sequence: TGTGCCAGCAGTTTATCGGTCCGGGACAGATACGCCTACGAGCAGTACTTC.

This chain joins TRBV9 and TRBJ1-1; tentatively, D is TRBD1 (6 bases). The V gene's germline CDR1 is SGDLS and CDR2 YYNGEE. The CDR3 is 14 amino acids. Trimming left V 4 bases short and J 8 bases short, with 18 bases between. The CDR3 loop is CASSRDPVQGEAFF. Here the CDR3 DNA reads TGTGCCAGCAGCAGAGACCCAGTGCAGGGGGAAGCTTTCTTT.

The rearrangement uses TRBV5-4 and TRBJ2-7; D call uncertain. The CDR3 extends over 15 amino acids. The germline gives CDR1 SGHNT, CDR2 YYREEE (reference sequence). The V and J ends lost 5 bases and 3 bases respectively, with 18 bases between them. CDR3 loop: CASRPFGQRIYEQYF. CDR3 bases: TGTGCCAGCAGGCCGTTTGGGCAACGAATCTACGAGCAGTACTTC.

The chain links TRBV28 to TRBJ1-2; no firm D call. Germline V gene sequence: CDR1 MDHEN, CDR2 SYDVKM. The CDR3 has 12 amino acids. Between the trimmed V and J ends, which lost 6 bases and 4 bases, there was a span of 9 bases. The DNA of the CDR3 is TGTGCCAGCAGCCTCCCTACCTATGGCTACACCTTC. As protein: CASSLPTYGYTF.

This chain connects TRBV11-3 to TRBJ2-3, with 9 positions matching TRBD2. The V gene end was trimmed by 6 bases and the J gene end by 6 bases; junction bases not matched to a gene: 13. Germline assignment: CDR1 SGHNT and CDR2 YENEEA. The CDR3 is 16 residues long. CDR3: CASRRLAGVTGDTQYF. The CDR3 region has the DNA TGTGCCAGCAGAAGATTAGCGGGAGTCACAGGGGATACGCAGTATTTT.

The gene calls are TRBV27 and TRBJ2-3; D is unresolved. Trimming took 2 bases from V and 1 from J, leaving 7 bases between them. Germline CDR1 is MNHEY and CDR2 is SMNVEV (reference sequence). The CDR3 runs to 14 residues. The CDR3 protein is CASSLTRGTDTQYF. As DNA, the CDR3 is TGTGCCAGCAGTTTAACACGGGGCACAGATACGCAGTATTTT.

This sequence joins TRBV5-6 and TRBJ2-5; tentative D call: TRBD2 (5 bases). The CDR3 has 15 residues. Trimming removed 2 bases at V and 5 bases at J, with 16 bases between. Germline CDR1 is SGHDT and CDR2 is YYEEEE. The CDR3 loop reads CASSLVGDGVETQYF. Here the CDR3 DNA reads TGTGCCAGCAGCTTAGTGGGAGACGGGGTTGAGACCCAGTACTTC.

The chain joins TRBV10-2 to TRBJ2-2; D is unresolved. V shed 5 bases and J shed 6 bases, with 16 bases lying between them. The germline gives CDR1 WSHSY, CDR2 SAAADI. This CDR3 is built from 15 residues. The CDR3 DNA follows: TGCGCCAGCAGTATCGGGCCGGCATCCGCCGGGGAGCTGTTTTTT. As protein: CASSIGPASAGELFF.

This clone was seen more than once but under ten times. The chain carries TRBV7-3 and TRBJ1-1; D is unresolved. Germline values: CDR1 SGHTA, CDR2 FQGTGA. CDR3 length equals 12 residues. V lost 2 bases and J 10 bases, leaving 11 bases between the germline ends. This CDR3 is CASSLVGSPAFF. DNA of the CDR3: TGTGCCAGCAGCTTAGTGGGGTCTCCAGCTTTCTTT.

In DNA, the CDR3 is TGTGCCAGCTCACCCGACAGGGGTGGAACTGAAGCTTTCTTT. This translates into CASSPDRGGTEAFF. The chain couples TRBV18 to TRBJ1-1, with TRBD1 matching over 8 bases. V trimming: 3 bases; J trimming: 5 bases; junction bases outside the gene matches: 5. Per germline, CDR1 KGHSH and CDR2 LQKENI. The CDR3 sequence is 14 residues long. Combining the CDR3 with reference TRBV18 and TRBJ1-1 gives the whole variable domain NAGVMQNPRHLVRRRGQEARLRCSPMKGHSHVYWYRQLPEEGLKFMVYLQKENIIDESGMPKERFSAEFPKEGPSILRIQQVVRGDSAAYFCASSPDRGGTEAFFGQGTRLTVV.

The gene calls are TRBV7-2 and TRBJ2-3, with 7 bases matching TRBD2. The germline V gene encodes CDR1 SGHTA and CDR2 FQGNSA. The CDR3 is 14 residues long. J gave up 3 bases and V 3 bases, and 3 bases lay outside the gene matches. DNA of the CDR3: TGTGCCAGCAGCTTGGCGGGGGTGACAGATACGCAGTATTTT. Translated, it gives CASSLAGVTDTQYF.

The V gene is TRBV21-1, the J gene TRBJ1-1; no DNA check was done on the table's D call, TRBD1. TRBV21-1 is reported as a pseudogene. CDR3 length: 13 amino acids. The CDR3 loop reads CASSRGGWTEAFF. The CDR3 coding sequence is TGTGCCAGCAGCAGAGGGGGCTGGACTGAAGCTTTCTTT.

V gene TRBV19 combines with J gene TRBJ2-7, with 12 bases that match TRBD2. This CDR3 region has 15 residues. Germline CDR1 LNHDA, CDR2 SQIVND (reference sequence). Trimming cost V 7 bases and J 6 bases; bases outside gene matches: 10. The CDR3 loop is CASTMGLAGAGEQYF. The CDR3 bases are TGTGCCAGTACGATGGGACTAGCGGGCGCCGGCGAGCAGTACTTC.

The chain employs TRBV5-6 and TRBJ2-7; D uncertain. The CDR3 contains 14 residues. Deletions cut 2 bases from V and 3 bases from J, with 12 bases between. Germline lookup yields CDR1 SGHDT and CDR2 YYEEEE. CDR3 nucleotide sequence: TGTGCCAGCAGCTTTACAGCCGTACTCTACGAGCAGTACTTC. Translation: CASSFTAVLYEQYF. The full variable domain, with the rest looked up from reference TRBV5-6 and TRBJ2-7, is DAGVTQSPTHLIKTRGQQVTLRCSPKSGHDTVSWYQQALGQGPQFIFQYYEEEERQRGNFPDRFSGHQFPNYSSELNVNALLLGDSALYLCASSFTAVLYEQYFGPGTRLTVT.

This chain connects TRBV28 to TRBJ1-1, with D perhaps TRBD1 (5 bases). There are 14 residues in the CDR3. V was trimmed by 3 bases and J by 1 base, leaving 9 bases between them. Germline V CDR1 and CDR2: MDHEN, SYDVKM. CDR3 loop: CASSLFGGNTEAFF. In DNA, the CDR3 is TGTGCCAGCAGTTTGTTCGGGGGGAACACTGAAGCTTTCTTT.

This sequence joins TRBV2 and TRBJ1-1; 10 bases fit TRBD1. Germline lookup yields CDR1 SNHLY and CDR2 FYNNEI. Trimming removed 7 bases from V and 2 bases from J; junction bases left unmatched: 4. This CDR3 is built from 14 residues. In DNA, the CDR3 is TGTGCCAGCACCCGGGACAGGGGAAACACTGAAGCTTTCTTT. It translates to CASTRDRGNTEAFF.